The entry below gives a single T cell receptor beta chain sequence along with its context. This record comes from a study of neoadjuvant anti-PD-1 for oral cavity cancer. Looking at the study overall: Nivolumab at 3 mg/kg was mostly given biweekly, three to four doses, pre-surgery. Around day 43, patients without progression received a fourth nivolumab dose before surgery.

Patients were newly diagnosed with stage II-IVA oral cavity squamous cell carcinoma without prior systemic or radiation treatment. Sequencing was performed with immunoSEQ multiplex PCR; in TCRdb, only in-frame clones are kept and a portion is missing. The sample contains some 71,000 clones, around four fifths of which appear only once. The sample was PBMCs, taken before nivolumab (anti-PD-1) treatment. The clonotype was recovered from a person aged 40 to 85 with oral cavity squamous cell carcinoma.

As DNA, the CDR3 is TGTGCCAGCAGCTCATCCCTAGCGTCCGCTAGCACAGATACGCAGTATTTT. Protein: CASSSSLASASTDTQYF. The J gene is TRBJ2-3, the V gene TRBV11-2; D perhaps matches TRBD2 (6 bases). Germline CDR1 and CDR2: SGHAT and FQNNGV. The length of the CDR3 is 17 residues. V dropped 4 bases and J dropped 0 bases, with 17 bases sitting between them.